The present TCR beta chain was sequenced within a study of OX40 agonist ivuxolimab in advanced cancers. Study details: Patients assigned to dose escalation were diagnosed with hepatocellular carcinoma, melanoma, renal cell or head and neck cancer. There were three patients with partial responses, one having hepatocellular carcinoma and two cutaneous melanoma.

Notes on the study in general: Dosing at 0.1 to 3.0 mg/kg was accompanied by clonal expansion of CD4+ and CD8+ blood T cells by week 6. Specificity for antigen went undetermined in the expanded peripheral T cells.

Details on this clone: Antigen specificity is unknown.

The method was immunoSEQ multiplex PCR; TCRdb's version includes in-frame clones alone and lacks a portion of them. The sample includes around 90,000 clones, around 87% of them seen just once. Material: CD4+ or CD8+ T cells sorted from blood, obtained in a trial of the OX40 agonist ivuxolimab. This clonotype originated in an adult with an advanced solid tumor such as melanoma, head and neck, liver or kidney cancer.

For the CDR3, the DNA is TGCGCCAGCAGTGAGTCGAGGGGTCAAGCTTTCTTT. Protein product: CASSESRGQAFF. This chain connects TRBV10-1 to TRBJ1-1; tentatively, D is TRBD1 (5 bases). Looked up from germline, CDR1 is WNHNN and CDR2 is SYGVQD (reference sequence). V was clipped by 0 bases and J by 9 bases, with 8 bases between them. This CDR3 has 12 amino acids.